Sequencing of this TCR beta chain was carried out in a study of cytotoxic CD8 clonotypes in ibrutinib-treated CLL. Some clones are missing from TCRdb's copy, which holds only in-frame ones; the method was immunoSEQ multiplex PCR. The repertoire holds fewer than 400,000 clones, with roughly two thirds as singletons. CDR3 size: 14 residues. V was cut by 2 bases and J by 9 bases, with 14 bases left in between. Germline V lookup: CDR1 MDHEN, CDR2 SYDVKM. The V call is TRBV28, the J call TRBJ1-5, with D unclear. The TCR originated in a human donor with chronic lymphocytic leukemia. The material sequenced was PBMCs, taken after 36 months of ibrutinib treatment. The CDR3 reads CASSLVQKVRPQHF. For the CDR3, the DNA is TGTGCCAGCAGTTTAGTTCAAAAGGTCAGGCCCCAGCATTTT.